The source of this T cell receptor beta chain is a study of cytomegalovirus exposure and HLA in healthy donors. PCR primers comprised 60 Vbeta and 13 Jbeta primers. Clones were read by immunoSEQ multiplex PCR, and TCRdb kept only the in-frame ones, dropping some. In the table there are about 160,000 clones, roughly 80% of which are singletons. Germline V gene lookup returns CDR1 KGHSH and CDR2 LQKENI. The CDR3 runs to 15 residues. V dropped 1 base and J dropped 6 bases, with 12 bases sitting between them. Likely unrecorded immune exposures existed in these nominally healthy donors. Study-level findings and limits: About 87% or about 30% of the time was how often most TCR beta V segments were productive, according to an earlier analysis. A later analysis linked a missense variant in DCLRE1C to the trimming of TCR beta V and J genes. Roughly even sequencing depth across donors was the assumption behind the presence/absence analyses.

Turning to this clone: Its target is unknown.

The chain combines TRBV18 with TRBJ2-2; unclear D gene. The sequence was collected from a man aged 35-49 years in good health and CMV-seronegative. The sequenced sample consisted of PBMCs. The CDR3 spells CASSPLQYSAGELFF. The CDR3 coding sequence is TGTGCCAGCTCACCACTTCAGTATTCCGCCGGGGAGCTGTTTTTT.